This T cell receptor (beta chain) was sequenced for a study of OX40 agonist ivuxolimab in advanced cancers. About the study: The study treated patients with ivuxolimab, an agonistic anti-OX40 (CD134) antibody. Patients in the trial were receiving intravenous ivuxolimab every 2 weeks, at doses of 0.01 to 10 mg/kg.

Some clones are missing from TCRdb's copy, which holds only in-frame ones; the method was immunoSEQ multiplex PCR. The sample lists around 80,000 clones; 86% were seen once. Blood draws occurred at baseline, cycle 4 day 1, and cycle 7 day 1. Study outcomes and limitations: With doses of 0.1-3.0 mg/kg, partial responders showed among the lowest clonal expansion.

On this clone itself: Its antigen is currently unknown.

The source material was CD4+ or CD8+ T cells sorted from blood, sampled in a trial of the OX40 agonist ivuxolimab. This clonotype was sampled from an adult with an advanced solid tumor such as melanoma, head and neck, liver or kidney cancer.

The CDR3 DNA is TGCGCCAGCAGCGTCCGGGACGGATCTGAAGCTTTCTTT. Its protein product is CASSVRDGSEAFF. The V call is TRBV5-1, the J call TRBJ1-1, with D perhaps TRBD1 (5 bases). Trimming took 4 bases from V and 6 from J, leaving 13 bases between them. CDR1 and CDR2 from the germline V gene are SGHRS and YFSETQ. The CDR3 has 13 amino acids.